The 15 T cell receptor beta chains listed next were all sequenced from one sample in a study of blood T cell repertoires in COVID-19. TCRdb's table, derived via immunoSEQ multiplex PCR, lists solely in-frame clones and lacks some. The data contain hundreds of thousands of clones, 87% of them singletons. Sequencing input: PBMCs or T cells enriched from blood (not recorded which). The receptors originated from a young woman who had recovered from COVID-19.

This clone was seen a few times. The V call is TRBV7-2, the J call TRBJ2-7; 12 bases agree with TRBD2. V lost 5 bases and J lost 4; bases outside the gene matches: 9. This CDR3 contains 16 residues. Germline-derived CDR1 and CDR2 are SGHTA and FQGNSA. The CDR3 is CASSLLAGGLGYEQYF. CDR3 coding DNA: TGTGCCAGCAGCCTACTAGCGGGAGGCCTAGGTTACGAGCAGTACTTC.

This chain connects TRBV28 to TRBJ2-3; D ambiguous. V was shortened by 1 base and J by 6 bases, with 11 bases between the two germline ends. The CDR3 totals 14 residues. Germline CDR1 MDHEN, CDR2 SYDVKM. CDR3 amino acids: CASSLSLPEDTQYF. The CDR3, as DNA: TGTGCCAGCAGTTTATCCCTCCCGGAGGATACGCAGTATTTT.

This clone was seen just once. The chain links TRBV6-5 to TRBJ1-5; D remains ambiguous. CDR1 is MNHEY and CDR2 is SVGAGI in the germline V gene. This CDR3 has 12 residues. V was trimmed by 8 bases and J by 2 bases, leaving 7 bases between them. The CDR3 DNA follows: TGTGCCAGCGGCGGGGGCAATCAGCCCCAGCATTTT. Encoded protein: CASGGGNQPQHF.

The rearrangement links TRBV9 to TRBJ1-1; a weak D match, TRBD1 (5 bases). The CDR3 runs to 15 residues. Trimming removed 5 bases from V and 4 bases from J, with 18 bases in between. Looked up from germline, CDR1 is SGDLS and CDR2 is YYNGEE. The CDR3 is CASSDGVGGVTEAFF. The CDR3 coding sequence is TGTGCCAGCAGTGACGGGGTCGGGGGTGTCACTGAAGCTTTCTTT.

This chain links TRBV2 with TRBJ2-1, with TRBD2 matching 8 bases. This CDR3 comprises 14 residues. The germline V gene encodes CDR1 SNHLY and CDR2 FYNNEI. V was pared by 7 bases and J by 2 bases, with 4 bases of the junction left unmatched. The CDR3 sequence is CASKLAATYNEQFF. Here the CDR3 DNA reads TGTGCCAGCAAACTAGCGGCGACCTACAATGAGCAGTTCTTC. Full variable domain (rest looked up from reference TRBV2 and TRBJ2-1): EPEVTQTPSHQVTQMGQEVILRCVPISNHLYFYWYRQILGQKVEFLVSFYNNEISEKSEIFDDQFSVERPDGSNFTLKIRSTKLEDSAMYFCASKLAATYNEQFFGPGTRLTVL.

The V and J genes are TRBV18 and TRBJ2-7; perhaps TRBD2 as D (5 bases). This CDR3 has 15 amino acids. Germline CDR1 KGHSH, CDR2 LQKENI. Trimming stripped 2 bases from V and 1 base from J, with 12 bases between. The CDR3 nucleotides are TGTGCCAGCTCACCATTCACTAGTCAATCCTACGAGCAGTACTTC. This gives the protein CASSPFTSQSYEQYF.

CDR3 in amino acids: CASSPNRIVYTF. CDR3 DNA: TGTGCCAGCAGCCCGAACCGAATAGTTTACACCTTC. This rearrangement joins TRBV3-1 (or the pseudogene TRBV3-2) to TRBJ1-2; D remains unclear. From germline, CDR1 is LGHDT and CDR2 YNNKEL (reference sequence). CDR3 length equals 12 residues. Trimming removed 4 bases at V and 11 bases at J, with 14 bases between.

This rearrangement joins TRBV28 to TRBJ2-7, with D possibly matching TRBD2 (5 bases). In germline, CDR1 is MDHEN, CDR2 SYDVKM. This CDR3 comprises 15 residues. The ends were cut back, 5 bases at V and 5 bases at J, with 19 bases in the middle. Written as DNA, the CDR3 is TGTGCCAGCAGTCCACGGGGTTCTAGGATCCACGAGCAGTACTTC. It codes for CASSPRGSRIHEQYF.

CDR3 DNA: TGCGCCAGCAGCCAAGAGCCCACACAGGGGGCGCGTGGCTACACCTTC. Translated, it gives CASSQEPTQGARGYTF. The chain uses TRBV4-3 and TRBJ1-2; 9 bases match TRBD1. CDR1 LGHNA and CDR2 YSLEER come from the germline V gene. V was pared by 0 bases and J by 7 bases, with 9 bases of the junction left unmatched. The CDR3 is 16 amino acids.

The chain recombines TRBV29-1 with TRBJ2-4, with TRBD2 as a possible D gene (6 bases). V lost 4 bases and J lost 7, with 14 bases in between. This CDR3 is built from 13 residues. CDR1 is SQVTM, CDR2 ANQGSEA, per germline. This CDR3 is CSVVWGDDNIQYF. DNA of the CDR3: TGCAGCGTTGTCTGGGGGGACGACAACATTCAGTACTTC.

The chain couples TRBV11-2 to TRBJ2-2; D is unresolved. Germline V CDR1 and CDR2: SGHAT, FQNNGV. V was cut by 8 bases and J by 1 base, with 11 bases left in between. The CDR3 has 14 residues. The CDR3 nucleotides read TGTGCCAGCCGGTTGGTTCGGAACACCGGGGAGCTGTTTTTT. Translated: CASRLVRNTGELFF.

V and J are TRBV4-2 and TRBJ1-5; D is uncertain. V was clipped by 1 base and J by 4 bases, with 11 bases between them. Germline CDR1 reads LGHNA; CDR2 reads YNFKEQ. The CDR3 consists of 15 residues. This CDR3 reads CASSQAAGVNQPQHF. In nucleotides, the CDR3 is TGTGCCAGCAGCCAAGCGGCCGGGGTAAATCAGCCCCAGCATTTT.

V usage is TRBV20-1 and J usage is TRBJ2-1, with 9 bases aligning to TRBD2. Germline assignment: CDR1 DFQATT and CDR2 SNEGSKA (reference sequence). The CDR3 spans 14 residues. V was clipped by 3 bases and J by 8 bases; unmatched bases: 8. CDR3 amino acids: CSASSGSSYHEQFF. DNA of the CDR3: TGCAGTGCTAGTAGCGGGAGCTCATATCATGAGCAGTTCTTC.

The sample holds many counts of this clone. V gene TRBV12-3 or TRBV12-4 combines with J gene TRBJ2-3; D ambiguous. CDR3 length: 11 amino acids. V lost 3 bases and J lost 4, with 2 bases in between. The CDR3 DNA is TGTGCCAGCAGTTTCTCAGATACGCAGTATTTT. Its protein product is CASSFSDTQYF.

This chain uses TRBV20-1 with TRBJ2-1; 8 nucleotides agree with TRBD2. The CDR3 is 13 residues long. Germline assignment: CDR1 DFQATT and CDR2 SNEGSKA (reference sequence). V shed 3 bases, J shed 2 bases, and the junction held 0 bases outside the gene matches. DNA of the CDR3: TGCAGTGCTAGTAGCGGGACCTACAATGAGCAGTTCTTC. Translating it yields CSASSGTYNEQFF.